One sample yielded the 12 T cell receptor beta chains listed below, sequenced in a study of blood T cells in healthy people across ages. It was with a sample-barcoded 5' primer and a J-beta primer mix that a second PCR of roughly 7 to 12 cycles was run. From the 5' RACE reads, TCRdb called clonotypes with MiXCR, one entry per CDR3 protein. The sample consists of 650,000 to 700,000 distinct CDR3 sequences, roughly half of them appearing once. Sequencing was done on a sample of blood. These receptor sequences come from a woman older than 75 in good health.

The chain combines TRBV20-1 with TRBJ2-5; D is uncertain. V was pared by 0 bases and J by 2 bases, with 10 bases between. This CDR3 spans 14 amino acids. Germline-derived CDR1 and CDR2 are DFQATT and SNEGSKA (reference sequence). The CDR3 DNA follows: TGCAGTGCTAGAGATCAGTTTCAACAAGAGACCCAGTACTTC. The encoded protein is CSARDQFQQETQYF.

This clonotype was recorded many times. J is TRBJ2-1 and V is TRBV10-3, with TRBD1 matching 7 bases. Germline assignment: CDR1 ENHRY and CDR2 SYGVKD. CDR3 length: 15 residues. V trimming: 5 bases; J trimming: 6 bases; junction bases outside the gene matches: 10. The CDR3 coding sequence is TGTGCCATCAGTTCTCCTTCGACAGGGCGCAATGAGCAGTTCTTC. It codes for CAISSPSTGRNEQFF.

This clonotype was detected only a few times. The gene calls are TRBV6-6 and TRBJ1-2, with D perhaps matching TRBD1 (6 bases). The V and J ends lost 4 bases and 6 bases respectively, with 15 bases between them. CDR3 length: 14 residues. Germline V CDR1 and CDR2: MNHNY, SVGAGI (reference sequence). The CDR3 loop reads CASSSGASIHGYTF. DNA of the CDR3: TGTGCCAGCAGTTCAGGGGCTAGTATCCATGGCTACACCTTC.

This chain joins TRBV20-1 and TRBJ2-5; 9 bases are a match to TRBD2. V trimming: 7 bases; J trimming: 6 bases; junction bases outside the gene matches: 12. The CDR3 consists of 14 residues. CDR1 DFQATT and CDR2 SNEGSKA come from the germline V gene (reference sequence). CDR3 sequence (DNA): TGCAGTGTCGTAGTTAGCGGGGGACTGCAGACCCAGTACTTC. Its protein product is CSVVVSGGLQTQYF.

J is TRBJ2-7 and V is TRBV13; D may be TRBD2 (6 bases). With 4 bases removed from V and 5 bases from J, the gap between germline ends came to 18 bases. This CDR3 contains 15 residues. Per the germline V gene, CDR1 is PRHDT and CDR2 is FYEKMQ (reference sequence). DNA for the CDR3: TGTGCCAGCAGCTCTACGACTAGTAGTCGCCACGAGCAGTACTTC. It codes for CASSSTTSSRHEQYF.

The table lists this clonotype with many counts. DNA of the CDR3: TGTGCCAGCAGTTTTCTTGTGCACACCATATATTTT. It codes for CASSFLVHTIYF. This chain connects TRBV12-3 or TRBV12-4 to TRBJ1-3; D remains ambiguous. The CDR3 is 12 residues long. Deletions cut 3 bases from V and 8 bases from J, with 8 bases between.

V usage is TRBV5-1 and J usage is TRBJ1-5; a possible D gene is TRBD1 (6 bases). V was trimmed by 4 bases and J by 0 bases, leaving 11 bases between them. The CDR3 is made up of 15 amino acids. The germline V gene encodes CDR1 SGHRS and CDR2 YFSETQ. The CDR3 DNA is TGCGCCAGCAGCGAGGGGGGAACTAGCAATCAGCCCCAGCATTTT. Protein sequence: CASSEGGTSNQPQHF.

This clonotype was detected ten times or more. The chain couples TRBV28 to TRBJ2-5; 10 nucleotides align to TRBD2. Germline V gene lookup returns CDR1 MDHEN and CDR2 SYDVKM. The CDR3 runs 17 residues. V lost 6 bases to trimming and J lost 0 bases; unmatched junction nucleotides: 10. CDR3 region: CASSTRTSGTYQETQYF. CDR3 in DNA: TGTGCCAGCAGCACCCGGACTAGCGGAACATACCAAGAGACCCAGTACTTC.

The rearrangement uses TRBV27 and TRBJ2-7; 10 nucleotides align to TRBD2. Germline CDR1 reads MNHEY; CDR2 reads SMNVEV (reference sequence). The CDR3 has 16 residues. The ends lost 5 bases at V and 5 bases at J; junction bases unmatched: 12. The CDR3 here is CASSPGRAGGFNEQYF. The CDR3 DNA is TGTGCCAGCAGTCCCGGGAGAGCGGGGGGGTTTAACGAGCAGTACTTC.

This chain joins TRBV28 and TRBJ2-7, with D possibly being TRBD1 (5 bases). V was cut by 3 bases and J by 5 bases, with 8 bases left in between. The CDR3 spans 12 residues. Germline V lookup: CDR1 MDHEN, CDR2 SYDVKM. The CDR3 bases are TGTGCCAGCAGTTTGACCAGGGACGAGCAGTACTTC. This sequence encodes CASSLTRDEQYF.

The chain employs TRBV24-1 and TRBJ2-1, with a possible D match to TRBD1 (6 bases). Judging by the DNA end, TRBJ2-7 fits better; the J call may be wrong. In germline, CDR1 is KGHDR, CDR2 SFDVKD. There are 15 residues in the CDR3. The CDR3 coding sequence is TGTGCCACCAGTGATTTGGACAGGACCTACAATGAGCAGTACTTC. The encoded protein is CATSDLDRTYNEQYF.

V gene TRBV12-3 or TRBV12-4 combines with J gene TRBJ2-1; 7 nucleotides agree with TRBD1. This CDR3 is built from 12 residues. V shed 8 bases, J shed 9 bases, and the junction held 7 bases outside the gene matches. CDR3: CASGRQGFEQFF. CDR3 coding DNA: TGTGCCAGCGGCCGACAGGGATTTGAGCAGTTCTTC.